The subject of this entry is one TCR beta chain. Germline trimming cut 3 bases from V and 8 bases from J; bases unmatched to any gene: 4. CDR3 length equals 12 residues. These data belong to a study of blood T cell repertoires in COVID-19. Whole-study context: The samples span acute and convalescent COVID-19 from the United States, Italy and Spain. PBMCs, B-cell-depleted T cells, or T cells provided the cDNA or gDNA that made up the material.

Original methodology: Amplifying reference gene primers gave estimates of nucleated cell counts. Clones were sequenced by immunoSEQ multiplex PCR, and TCRdb holds only the in-frame ones, with some missing. V and J calls and clone size are those listed in that table; D and trimming were worked out from the DNA. The table records about 280,000 clones, 86% of them present only once. The specimen was peripheral blood. This TCR was recovered from a woman aged 30 to 39 with active or convalescent COVID-19. This chain joins TRBV12-3 or TRBV12-4 and TRBJ2-7; 7 positions match TRBD1. In nucleotides, the CDR3 is TGTGCCAGCAGTTTGGACAGGTCAAAGCAGTACTTC. This encodes CASSLDRSKQYF.